The clone carrying this T cell receptor (beta chain) has a handful of counts. No antigen is known for it. The V and J ends lost 0 bases and 10 bases, in that order; junction bases with no gene match: 10. The germline CDR1 and CDR2 sequences are MNHNY and SVGAGI (reference sequence). CDR3 size: 16 residues. This PCR relied on a set of 60 Vbeta primers and 13 Jbeta primers. The protocol was immunoSEQ multiplex PCR, while the TCRdb copy is restricted to in-frame clones and leaves out a portion. In the table there are 100,000 to 150,000 clones, roughly four fifths of which are singletons. The sample belongs to a study of cytomegalovirus exposure and HLA in healthy donors. General study points: Presence/absence analyses assumed roughly uniform sequencing depth across donors. According to an earlier analysis, most TCR beta V segments yielded productive rearrangements about 90% or about 30% of the time.

The clonotype originates from a woman between 50 and 59 years old in good health and CMV-seronegative. The sequenced material came from PBMCs. This sequence joins TRBV6-6 and TRBJ2-1, with TRBD2 matching over 9 bases. The DNA of the CDR3 is TGTGCCAGCAGTTACTCCGGCGGGAGGGGGTTGCGGGAGCAGTTCTTC. It translates to CASSYSGGRGLREQFF.